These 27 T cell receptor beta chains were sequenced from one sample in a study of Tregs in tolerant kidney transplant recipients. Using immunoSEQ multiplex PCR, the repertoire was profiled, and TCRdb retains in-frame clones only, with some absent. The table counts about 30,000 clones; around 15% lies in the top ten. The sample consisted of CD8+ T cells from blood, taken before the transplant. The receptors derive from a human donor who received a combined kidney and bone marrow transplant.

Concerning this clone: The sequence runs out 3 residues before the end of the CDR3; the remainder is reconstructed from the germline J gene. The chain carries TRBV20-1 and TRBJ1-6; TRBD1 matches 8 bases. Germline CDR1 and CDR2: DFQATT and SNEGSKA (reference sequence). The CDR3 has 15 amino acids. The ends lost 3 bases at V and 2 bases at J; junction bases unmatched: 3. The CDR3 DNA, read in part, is TGCAGTGCTAGTGCGGACAGGGCCTATAATTCACCC. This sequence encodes CSASADRAYNSP. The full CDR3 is CSASADRAYNSPLHF.

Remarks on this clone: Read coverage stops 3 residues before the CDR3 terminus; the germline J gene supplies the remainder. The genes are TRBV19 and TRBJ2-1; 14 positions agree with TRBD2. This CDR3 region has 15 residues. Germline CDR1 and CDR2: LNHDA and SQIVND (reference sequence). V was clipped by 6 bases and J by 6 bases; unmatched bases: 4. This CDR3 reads CASSLGTSGSNEQFF. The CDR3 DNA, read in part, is TGTGCCAGTAGCCTAGGGACTAGCGGGAGCAATGAG.

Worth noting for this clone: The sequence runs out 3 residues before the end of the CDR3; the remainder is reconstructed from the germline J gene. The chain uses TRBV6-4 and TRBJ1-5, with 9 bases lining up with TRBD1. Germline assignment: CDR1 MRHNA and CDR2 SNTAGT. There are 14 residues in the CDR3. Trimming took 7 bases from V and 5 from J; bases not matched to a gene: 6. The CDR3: CASKNRGQDQPQHF. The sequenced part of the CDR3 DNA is TGTGCCAGCAAAAACAGGGGGCAGGATCAGCCC.

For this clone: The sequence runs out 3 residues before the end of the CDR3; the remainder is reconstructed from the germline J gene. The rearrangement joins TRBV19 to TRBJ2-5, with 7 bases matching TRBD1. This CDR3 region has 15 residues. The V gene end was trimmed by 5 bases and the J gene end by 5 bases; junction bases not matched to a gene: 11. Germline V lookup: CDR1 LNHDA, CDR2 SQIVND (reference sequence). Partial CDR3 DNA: TGTGCCAGTAGTGCGCCCGACAGGGAATGGGAGACC. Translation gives CASSAPDREWET. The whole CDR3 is CASSAPDREWETQYF. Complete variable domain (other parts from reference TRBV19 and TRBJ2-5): DGGITQSPKYLFRKEGQNVTLSCEQNLNHDAMYWYRQDPGQGLRLIYYSQIVNDFQKGDIAEGYSVSREKKESFPLTVTSAQKNPTAFYLCASSAPDREWETQYFGPGTRLLVL.

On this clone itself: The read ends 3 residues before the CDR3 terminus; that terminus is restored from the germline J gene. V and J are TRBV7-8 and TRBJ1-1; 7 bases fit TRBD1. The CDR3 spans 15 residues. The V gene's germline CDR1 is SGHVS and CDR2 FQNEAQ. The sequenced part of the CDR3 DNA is TGTGCCAGCAGCTTAGAGGGACAGCCGTACGGGGAA. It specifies CASSLEGQPYGE. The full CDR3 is CASSLEGQPYGEAFF. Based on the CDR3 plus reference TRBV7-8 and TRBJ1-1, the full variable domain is GAGVSQSPRYKVAKRGQDVALRCDPISGHVSLFWYQQALGQGPEFLTYFQNEAQLDKSGLPSDRFFAERPEGSVSTLKIQRTQQEDSAVYLCASSLEGQPYGEAFFGQGTRLTVV.

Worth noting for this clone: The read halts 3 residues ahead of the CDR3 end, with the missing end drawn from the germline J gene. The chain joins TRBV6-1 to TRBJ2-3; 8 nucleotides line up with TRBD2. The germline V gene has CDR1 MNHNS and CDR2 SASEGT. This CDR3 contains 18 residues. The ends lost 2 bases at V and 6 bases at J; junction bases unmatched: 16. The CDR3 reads CASSEKGVTGGPTDTQYF. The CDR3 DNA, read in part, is TGTGCCAGCAGTGAAAAGGGGGTTACGGGAGGGCCGACGGATACG.

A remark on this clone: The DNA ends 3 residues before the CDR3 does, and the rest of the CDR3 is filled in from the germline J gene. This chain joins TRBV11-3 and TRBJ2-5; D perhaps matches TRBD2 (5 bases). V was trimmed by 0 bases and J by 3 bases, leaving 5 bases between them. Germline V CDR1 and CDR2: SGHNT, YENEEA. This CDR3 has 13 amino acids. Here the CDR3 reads CASSLDGEETQYF. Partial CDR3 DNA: TGTGCCAGCAGCTTAGACGGGGAAGAGACC. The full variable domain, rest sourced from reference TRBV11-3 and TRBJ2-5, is EAGVVQSPRYKIIEKKQPVAFWCNPISGHNTLYWYLQNLGQGPELLIRYENEEAVDDSQLPKDRFSAERLKGVDSTLKIQPAELGDSAVYLCASSLDGEETQYFGPGTRLLVL.

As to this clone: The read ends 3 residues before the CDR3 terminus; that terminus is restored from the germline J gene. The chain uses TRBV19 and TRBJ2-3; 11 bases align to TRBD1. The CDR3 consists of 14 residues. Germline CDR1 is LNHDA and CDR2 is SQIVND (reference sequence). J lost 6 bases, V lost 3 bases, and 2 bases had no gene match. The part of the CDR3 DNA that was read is TGTGCCAGTAGTATCTGGGACAGGGGGGATACG. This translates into CASSIWDRGDT. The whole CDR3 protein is CASSIWDRGDTQYF.

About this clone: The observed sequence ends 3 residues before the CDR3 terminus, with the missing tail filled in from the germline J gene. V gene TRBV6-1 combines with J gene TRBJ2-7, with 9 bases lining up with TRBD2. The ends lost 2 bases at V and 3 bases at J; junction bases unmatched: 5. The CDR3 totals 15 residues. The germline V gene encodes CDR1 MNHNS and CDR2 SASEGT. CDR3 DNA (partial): TGTGCCAGCAGTGAATGGGCTAGCGGGATCTACGAG. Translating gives CASSEWASGIYE. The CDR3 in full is CASSEWASGIYEQYF.

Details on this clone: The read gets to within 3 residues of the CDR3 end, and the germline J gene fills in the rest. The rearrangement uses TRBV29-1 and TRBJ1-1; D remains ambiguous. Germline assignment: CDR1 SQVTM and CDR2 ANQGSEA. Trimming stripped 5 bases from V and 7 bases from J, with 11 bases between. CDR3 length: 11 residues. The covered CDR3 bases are TGCAGCGTTTCTAGTGAAGTTGAA. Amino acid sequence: CSVSSEVE. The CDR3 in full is CSVSSEVEAFF.

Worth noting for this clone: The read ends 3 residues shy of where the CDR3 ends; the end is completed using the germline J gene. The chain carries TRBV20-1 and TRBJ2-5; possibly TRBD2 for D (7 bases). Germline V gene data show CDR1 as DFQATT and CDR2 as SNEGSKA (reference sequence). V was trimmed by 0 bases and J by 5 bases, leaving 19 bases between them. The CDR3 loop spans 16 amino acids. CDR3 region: CSARDVGGAILETQYF. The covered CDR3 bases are TGCAGTGCTAGAGACGTGGGGGGGGCGATATTGGAGACC.

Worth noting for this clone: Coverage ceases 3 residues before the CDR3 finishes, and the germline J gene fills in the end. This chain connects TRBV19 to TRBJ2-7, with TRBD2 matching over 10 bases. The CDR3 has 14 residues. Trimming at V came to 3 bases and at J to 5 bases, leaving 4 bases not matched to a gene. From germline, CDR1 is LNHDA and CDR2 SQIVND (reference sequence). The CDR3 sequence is CASSITSGMHEQYF. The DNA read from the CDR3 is TGTGCCAGTAGTATTACTAGCGGGATGCACGAG.

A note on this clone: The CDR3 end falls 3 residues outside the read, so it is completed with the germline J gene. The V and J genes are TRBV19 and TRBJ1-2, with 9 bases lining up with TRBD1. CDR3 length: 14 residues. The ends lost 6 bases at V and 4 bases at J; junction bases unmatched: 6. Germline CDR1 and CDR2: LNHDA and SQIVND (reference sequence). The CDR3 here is CASSRTGAGYGYTF. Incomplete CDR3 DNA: TGTGCCAGTAGCAGGACAGGGGCAGGCTATGGC.

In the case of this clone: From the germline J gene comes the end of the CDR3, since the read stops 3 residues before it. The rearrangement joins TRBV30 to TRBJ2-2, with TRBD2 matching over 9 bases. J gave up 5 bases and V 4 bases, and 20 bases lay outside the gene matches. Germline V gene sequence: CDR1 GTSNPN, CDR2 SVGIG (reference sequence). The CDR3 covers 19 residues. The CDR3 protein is CAWTRGGREGLRRTGELFF. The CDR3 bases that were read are TGTGCCTGGACCCGGGGGGGGCGGGAGGGGCTTCGGAGAACCGGGGAG.

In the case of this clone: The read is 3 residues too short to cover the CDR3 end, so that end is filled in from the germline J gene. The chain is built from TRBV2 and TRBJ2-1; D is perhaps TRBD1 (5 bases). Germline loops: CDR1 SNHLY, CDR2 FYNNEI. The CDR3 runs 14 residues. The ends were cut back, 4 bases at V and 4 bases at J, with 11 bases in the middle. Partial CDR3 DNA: TGTGCCAGCAGTGGGCAGGGCCCTTACAATGAG. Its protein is CASSGQGPYNE. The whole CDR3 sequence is CASSGQGPYNEQFF.

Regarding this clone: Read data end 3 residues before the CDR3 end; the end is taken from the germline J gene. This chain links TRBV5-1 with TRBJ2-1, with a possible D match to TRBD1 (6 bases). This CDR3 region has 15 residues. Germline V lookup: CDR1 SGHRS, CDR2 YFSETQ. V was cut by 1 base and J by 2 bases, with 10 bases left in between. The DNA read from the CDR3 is TGCGCCAGCAGCTTGCGGCAGGGGACCTACAATGAG. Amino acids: CASSLRQGTYNE. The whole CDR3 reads CASSLRQGTYNEQFF.

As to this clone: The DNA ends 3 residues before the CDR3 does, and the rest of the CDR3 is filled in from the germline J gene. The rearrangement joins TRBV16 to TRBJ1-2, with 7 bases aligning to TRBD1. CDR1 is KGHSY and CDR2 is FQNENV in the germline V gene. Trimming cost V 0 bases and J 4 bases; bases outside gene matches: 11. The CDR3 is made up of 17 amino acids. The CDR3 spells CASSQSSQGPIGYGYTF. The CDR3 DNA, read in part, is TGTGCCAGCAGCCAATCGTCACAGGGGCCCATAGGCTATGGC.

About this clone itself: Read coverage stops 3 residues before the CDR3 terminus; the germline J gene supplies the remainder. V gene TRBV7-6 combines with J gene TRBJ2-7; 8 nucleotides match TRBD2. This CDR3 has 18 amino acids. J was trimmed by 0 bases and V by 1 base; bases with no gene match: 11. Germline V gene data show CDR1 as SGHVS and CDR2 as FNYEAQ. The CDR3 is CASSLGSFSGISSYEQYF. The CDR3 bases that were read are TGTGCCAGCAGCTTAGGGTCATTTAGCGGGATTAGCTCCTACGAG.

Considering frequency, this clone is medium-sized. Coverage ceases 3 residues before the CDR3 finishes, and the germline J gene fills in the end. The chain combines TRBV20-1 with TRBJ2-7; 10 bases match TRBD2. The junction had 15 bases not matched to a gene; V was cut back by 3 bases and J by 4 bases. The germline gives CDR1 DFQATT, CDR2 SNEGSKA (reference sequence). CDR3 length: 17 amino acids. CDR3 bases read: TGCAGTGCTAGTAGTGCACGAGGAACTAGCGGGATTTACGAG. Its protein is CSASSARGTSGIYE. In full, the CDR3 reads CSASSARGTSGIYEQYF.

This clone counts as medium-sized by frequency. The chain's CDR3 is CSGRQNEKLFF. The CDR3 DNA, read in part, is TGCAGCGGTCGACAGAATGAAAAA. V and J are TRBV29-1 and TRBJ1-4; possibly TRBD1 for D (5 bases). The observed sequence ends 3 residues before the CDR3 terminus, with the missing tail filled in from the germline J gene. The CDR3 covers 11 residues. Germline V gives CDR1 SQVTM, CDR2 ANQGSEA. Deletions cut 7 bases from V and 5 bases from J, with 8 bases between.

The covered CDR3 bases are TGTGCCAGCAGCTTAGAGGGGCCTGGGGCCAACGTC. It codes for CASSLEGPGANV. The full CDR3 is CASSLEGPGANVLTF. This chain connects TRBV13 to TRBJ2-6; D perhaps matches TRBD1 (5 bases). With the read ending 3 residues before the CDR3 end, the germline J gene is used to fill in that end. Trimming shortened V by 1 base and J by 2 bases, and 6 bases separated the two germline ends. This CDR3 is built from 15 residues. Germline assignment: CDR1 PRHDT and CDR2 FYEKMQ (reference sequence).

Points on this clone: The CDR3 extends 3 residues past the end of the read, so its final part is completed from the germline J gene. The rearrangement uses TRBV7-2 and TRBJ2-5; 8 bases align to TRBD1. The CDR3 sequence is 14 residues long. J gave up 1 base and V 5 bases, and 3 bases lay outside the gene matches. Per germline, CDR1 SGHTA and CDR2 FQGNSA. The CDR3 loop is CASSEDRGQETQYF. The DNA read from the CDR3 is TGTGCCAGCAGCGAAGACAGGGGCCAAGAGACC. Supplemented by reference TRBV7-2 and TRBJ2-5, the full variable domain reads GAGVSQSPSNKVTEKGKDVELRCDPISGHTALYWYRQSLGQGLEFLIYFQGNSAPDKSGLPSDRFSAERTGGSVSTLTIQRTQQEDSAVYLCASSEDRGQETQYFGPGTRLLVL.

CDR3 residues: CASSGGTGDEKLFF. The DNA read from the CDR3 is TGCGCCAGCAGCGGCGGGACAGGGGATGAAAAA. The chain uses TRBV5-1 and TRBJ1-4, with 10 positions matching TRBD1. The read ends 3 residues before the CDR3 terminus; that terminus is restored from the germline J gene. Germline V gene lookup returns CDR1 SGHRS and CDR2 YFSETQ. The CDR3 contains 14 residues. V dropped 4 bases and J dropped 6; count of bases not matched to a gene: 3.

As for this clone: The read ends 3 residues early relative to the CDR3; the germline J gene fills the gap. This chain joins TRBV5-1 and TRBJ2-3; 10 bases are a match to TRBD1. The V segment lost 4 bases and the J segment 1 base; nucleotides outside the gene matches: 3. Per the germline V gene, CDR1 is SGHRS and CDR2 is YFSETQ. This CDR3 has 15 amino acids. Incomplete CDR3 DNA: TGCGCCAGCAGCCTTGGGACAGGGGGCACAGATACG. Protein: CASSLGTGGTDT. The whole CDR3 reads CASSLGTGGTDTQYF.

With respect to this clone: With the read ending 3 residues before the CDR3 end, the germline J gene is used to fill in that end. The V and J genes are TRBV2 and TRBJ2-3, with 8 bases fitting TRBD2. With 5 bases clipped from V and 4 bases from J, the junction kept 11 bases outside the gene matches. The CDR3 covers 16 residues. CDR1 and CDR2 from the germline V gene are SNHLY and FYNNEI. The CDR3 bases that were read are TGTGCCAGCAGTCTTTCGAGGGCGGGAGGCCCAGATACG. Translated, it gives CASSLSRAGGPDT. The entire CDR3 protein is CASSLSRAGGPDTQYF.

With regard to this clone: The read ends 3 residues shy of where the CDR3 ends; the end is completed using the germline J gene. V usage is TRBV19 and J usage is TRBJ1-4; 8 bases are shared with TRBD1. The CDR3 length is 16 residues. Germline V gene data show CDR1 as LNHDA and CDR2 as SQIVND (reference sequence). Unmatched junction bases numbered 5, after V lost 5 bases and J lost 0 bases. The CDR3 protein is CASSWTGSSTNEKLFF. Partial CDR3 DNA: TGTGCCAGTAGTTGGACAGGGTCCTCAACTAATGAAAAA.

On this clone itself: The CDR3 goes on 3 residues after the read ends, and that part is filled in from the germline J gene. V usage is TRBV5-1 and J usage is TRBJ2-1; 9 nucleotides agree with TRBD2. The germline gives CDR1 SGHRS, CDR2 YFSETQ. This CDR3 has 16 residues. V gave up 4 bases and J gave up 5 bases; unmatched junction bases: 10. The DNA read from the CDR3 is TGCGCCAGCAGCGCTTCGCTAGCGGGACCTGACAATGAG. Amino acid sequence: CASSASLAGPDNE. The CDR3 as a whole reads CASSASLAGPDNEQFF.